This T cell receptor (beta chain) was recorded in a study of Graves' ophthalmopathy and Graves' hyperthyroidism. The CDR3 consists of 18 residues. Deletions cut 1 base from V and 3 bases from J, with 22 bases between. In germline, CDR1 is SGHRS, CDR2 YFSETQ. This clonotype has just a few counts. A clone one base away is much larger, so this may be a read error. RNA transcripts served as template for amplifying TCR beta CDR3 sequences. Second-round multiplex PCR followed a first-round RT-PCR using HTBI primers. MiXCR, applied by TCRdb to the multiplex PCR reads, yields one record per CDR3 protein. This table has 1 million to 1.3 million distinct CDR3 sequences, less than 45% appearing once.

This clonotype was obtained from an adult man with Graves' hyperthyroidism. Specimen: peripheral blood or thyroid tissue (not recorded which). The gene calls are TRBV5-1 and TRBJ1-2; D is uncertain. CDR3 region: CASSLFPRRLSSYYGYTF. The CDR3 coding sequence is TGCGCCAGCAGCTTGTTTCCCAGGAGGCTGTCCTCGTACTATGGCTACACCTTC.